What follows describes a single TCR beta chain. Its cognate antigen is unknown. Data came from immunoSEQ multiplex PCR; TCRdb stores just in-frame clones and leaves some out. Of about 170,000 clones listed, approximately 93% are singletons. From germline, CDR1 is MGHRA and CDR2 YSYEKL. This CDR3 comprises 13 residues. V trimming: 2 bases; J trimming: 7 bases; junction bases outside the gene matches: 2. This entry comes from a study of T cell responses to AZD1222 COVID-19 vaccine. Study-wide background: Second doses at about 4 or about 12 weeks were pooled. Study-wide findings and caveats: Vaccine-associated CD4 TCRs spanned spike, dominant at 160-218 and 743-854. Among spike-specific TCRs, nearly half reportedly target unmutated variant regions.

The TCR originated in an adult in good health. Specimen: peripheral blood, collected on day 0 of AZD1222 vaccination. The chain employs TRBV4-1 and TRBJ1-2, with 9 bases identical to TRBD1. In DNA, the CDR3 is TGCGCCAGCAGCCAAACAGGGGGCGGTGGCTACACCTTC. It translates to CASSQTGGGGYTF.